A single T cell receptor beta chain is shown here with its context. The antigen is not known. Primers: 60 Vbeta forward and 13 Jbeta reverse. Repertoires were generated with immunoSEQ multiplex PCR, while TCRdb's copy carries only in-frame clones and drops some. The profile shows some 57,000 clones, about 73% of them singletons. This specimen belongs to a study of cytomegalovirus exposure and HLA in healthy donors. Study conclusions and caveats: Per a later analysis, about 17,000 TCR beta sequences showed association with HLA alleles at 0.05 false discovery rate. Several of the most significant clusters appeared, in a later analysis, to be linked to common viral pathogens.

V lost 5 bases, J lost 9 bases, and 9 bases stayed unmatched. The germline gives CDR1 SEHNR, CDR2 FQNEAQ (reference sequence). The length of the CDR3 is 16 residues. The sequencing sample was made of PBMCs. V and J are TRBV7-9 and TRBJ2-1; 14 bases are a match to TRBD2. The source is a woman aged 60-75 years in good health and CMV-seropositive. CDR3 sequence: CASSPGTSGGRGEQFF. For the CDR3, the DNA is TGTGCCAGCAGCCCCGGGACTAGCGGGGGCCGGGGTGAGCAGTTCTTC.